The table lists the clone carrying this T cell receptor (beta chain) with a few counts. These data belong to a study of tumor-infiltrating lymphocytes in primary liver carcinoma. Germline loops: CDR1 SQVTM, CDR2 ANQGSEA. This CDR3 has 14 amino acids. The ends were cut back, 1 base at V and 2 bases at J, with 9 bases in the middle. Starting from approximately 470 ng of total RNA, TCR beta cDNA was produced with a primer in the constant region. For TCR beta, libraries were produced by three nested multiplex PCR rounds using slightly modified ARM-PCR. Both of the initial two PCR rounds ran for roughly 11 cycles and employed TRBV1-TRBV30 forward primers alongside a C-beta reverse primer. TCRdb fed the multiplex PCR reads into MiXCR, producing one record per CDR3 protein. The sample records more than 150,000 distinct CDR3 sequences, over 50% being singletons. RNA isolated from unsorted whole blood supplied the blood RNA, with germline DNA also extracted.

This TCR came from a man aged 35 to 55 with primary liver carcinoma and hepatitis B virus infection. This chain links TRBV29-1 with TRBJ2-1; D is uncertain. The sequenced material came from peripheral blood. CDR3 protein: CSVEVRPAYNEQFF. DNA of the CDR3: TGCAGCGTTGAAGTCAGGCCGGCCTACAATGAGCAGTTCTTC.